A selection of T cell receptor beta chains follows, all from one sample in a study of blood T cell repertoires in COVID-19. TCRdb's table, derived via immunoSEQ multiplex PCR, lists solely in-frame clones and lacks some. The table includes 450,000 to 600,000 clones, about nine tenths detected once. What was sequenced was PBMCs or T cells enriched from blood (not recorded which). All receptors derive from a woman under 30 who had recovered from COVID-19. CDR3s include the opening cysteine and the closing phenylalanine or tryptophan. The order of the fields is clone size, J gene, V gene, D gene, CDR3 DNA, CDR3 protein. D genes are given only for firm matches. Clone size is shown for a subset of rows, as once, few, many or a class of expanded clone.

once | TRBJ2-3 | TRBV5-1 | TRBD2 | TGCGCCAGCGATACAGGACTAGGGGATACGCAGTATTTT | CASDTGLGDTQYF
NA | TRBJ1-1 | TRBV3-1/TRBV3-2 | TRBD1 | TGTGCCAGCAGGGGGGACAGGGCTGAAGCTTTCTTT | CASRGDRAEAFF
NA | TRBJ2-7 | TRBV7-2 | TRBD2 | TGTGCCAGCAGCTTAGTGGGGACTAGCGGGGTACCCTACGAGCAGTACTTC | CASSLVGTSGVPYEQYF
NA | TRBJ2-5 | TRBV29-1 | TRBD2 | TGCAGCGCTAGCGGGGGGGCAGAGACCCAGTACTTC | CSASGGAETQYF
NA | TRBJ2-6 | TRBV9 | NA | TGTGCCAGCAGAGGACACTCTGGGGCCAACGTCCTGACTTTC | CASRGHSGANVLTF
once | TRBJ2-3 | TRBV30 | NA | TGTGCCTGGAGTGTCCTCTTTGCAGGAGATACGCAGTATTTT | CAWSVLFAGDTQYF
once | TRBJ1-1 | TRBV10-3 | NA | TGTGCCATCGCCGAGCGCACTGAAGCTTTCTTT | CAIAERTEAFF
once | TRBJ1-3 | TRBV27 | NA | TGTGCCAGCAGTTTATGGCCGCCTTCTGGAAACACCATATATTTT | CASSLWPPSGNTIYF
few | TRBJ2-5 | TRBV5-1 | TRBD2 | TGCGCCAGCACCCTTGGGACTAGCGGGCCTCAAGAGACCCAGTACTTC | CASTLGTSGPQETQYF
NA | TRBJ2-5 | TRBV28 | TRBD1 | TGTGCCAGCAGTTTTAGGACAGGGCGAGAGACCCAGTACTTC | CASSFRTGRETQYF
NA | TRBJ2-1 | TRBV6-4 | TRBD2 | TGTGCCAGCAGTGAAAGTCCTAGCGGGGGATACAATGAGCAGTTCTTC | CASSESPSGGYNEQFF
NA | TRBJ1-2 | TRBV14 | NA | TGTGCCAGCAGCCAATCAACAACCTACAGCTATGGCTACACCTTC | CASSQSTTYSYGYTF
few | TRBJ1-2 | TRBV30 | NA | TGTGCCTGGGTCCCTCACCTAGACTATGGCTACACCTTC | CAWVPHLDYGYTF
NA | TRBJ1-2 | TRBV19 | NA | TGTGCCAGTAGTGACAGCTATGGCTACACCTTC | CASSDSYGYTF
once | TRBJ2-7 | TRBV28 | TRBD1 | TGTGCCAGCAGTTTCTCACCGGGACAGGGAGGATACGAGCAGTACTTC | CASSFSPGQGGYEQYF
NA | TRBJ2-5 | TRBV10-3 | NA | TGTGCCATCTCCAGGGGAGCCCCTCAAGAGACCCAGTACTTC | CAISRGAPQETQYF
NA | TRBJ1-3 | TRBV6-5 | NA | TGTGCCAGCAGCCCAGGGTTTCCCGGAAACACCATATATTTT | CASSPGFPGNTIYF
NA | TRBJ1-2 | TRBV3-1/TRBV3-2 | NA | TGTGCCAGCAGCCAAGGTTTGAGGGATACTAACTATGGCTACACCTTC | CASSQGLRDTNYGYTF
NA | TRBJ2-5 | TRBV4-2 | TRBD1 | TGTGCCAGCAGCGCAACACCCCGGGACAGGGGACAAGAGACCCAGTACTTC | CASSATPRDRGQETQYF
NA | TRBJ2-5 | TRBV9 | NA | TGTGCCAGCAGCGCCGGGACTTATGAGGAGACCCAGTACTTC | CASSAGTYEETQYF
NA | TRBJ1-6 | TRBV5-4 | NA | TGTGCCAGCAGCAGATGGACAGCCGATTCACCCCTCCACTTT | CASSRWTADSPLHF
NA | TRBJ2-7 | TRBV18 | NA | TGTGCCAGCTCACCATCGTCACAGGGACGAGAGCAGTACTTC | CASSPSSQGREQYF
NA | TRBJ1-1 | TRBV3-1/TRBV3-2 | NA | TGTGCCAGCAGCCAAGAAGGGCAGGGAGGTTGGAACACTGAAGCTTTCTTT | CASSQEGQGGWNTEAFF
NA | TRBJ2-1 | TRBV7-2 | NA | TGTGCCAGCAGCGCATTCAGGGGCTACAATGAGCAGTTCTTC | CASSAFRGYNEQFF
NA | TRBJ2-2 | TRBV9 | TRBD1 | TGTGCCAGCAGCACCAAACTCCGGGACAGGGGGAAGACCGGGGAGCTGTTTTTT | CASSTKLRDRGKTGELFF
NA | TRBJ2-5 | TRBV6-5 | NA | TGTGCCAGCAGTTTCCTTCAGGGGTGCCAAGAGACCCAGTACTTC | CASSFLQGCQETQYF
many | TRBJ1-5 | TRBV2 | TRBD1 | TGTGCCAGCAGCACCGGGACAGGGGATAGCAATCAGCCCCAGCATTTT | CASSTGTGDSNQPQHF
NA | TRBJ2-3 | TRBV20-1 | NA | TGCAGTGCGGACTACACAGATACGCAGTATTTT | CSADYTDTQYF
NA | TRBJ2-2 | TRBV5-1 | TRBD1 | TGCGCCAGCAGCTTGGCCGGGACAGGTAACACCGGGGAGCTGTTTTTT | CASSLAGTGNTGELFF
NA | TRBJ1-1 | TRBV19 | TRBD1 | TGTGCCAGTAGCAAAACTCACAGGGGAAACACTGAAGCTTTCTTT | CASSKTHRGNTEAFF
NA | TRBJ1-3 | TRBV28 | TRBD1 | TGTGCCAGCAGCCCTAACAGGGGTACTGGAAACACCATATATTTT | CASSPNRGTGNTIYF
NA | TRBJ1-2 | TRBV28 | TRBD1 | TGTGCCAGCGGGAGCCTCCAAACCGGGACAGGGGGTGGCTACACCTTC | CASGSLQTGTGGGYTF
NA | TRBJ2-2 | TRBV23-1 | TRBD2 | TGCGCCAGCAGTCAATCGGGGATCCAGCGGGGTATCGGGGAGCTGTTTTTT | CASSQSGIQRGIGELFF
NA | TRBJ1-1 | TRBV2 | NA | TGTGCCAGCGACCGGGATGCAGGTTCTTTTAACACTGAAGCTTTCTTT | CASDRDAGSFNTEAFF
NA | TRBJ1-5 | TRBV19 | TRBD1 | TGTGCCAGTAGTCCCCGACAGGGGGCGCATCAGCCCCAGCATTTT | CASSPRQGAHQPQHF
NA | TRBJ2-2 | TRBV5-1 | NA | TGCGCCAGCAGCCCAAGCAGCGGGTGGGCCGGGGAGCTGTTTTTT | CASSPSSGWAGELFF
NA | TRBJ1-6 | TRBV12-5 | NA | TGTGCTAGTGTCCTTTTACTCGACAGTCGGGGGACTGCGGGGAATTCACCCCTCCACTTT | CASVLLLDSRGTAGNSPLHF
NA | TRBJ1-2 | TRBV30 | TRBD1 | TGTGCCTCCTGGGACAGGGCTTCGTATGGCTACACCTTC | CASWDRASYGYTF
NA | TRBJ2-1 | TRBV19 | NA | TGTGCCAGTAGGGCTTCTTCAGGGGCACTCGAGCAGTTCTTC | CASRASSGALEQFF
NA | TRBJ2-7 | TRBV12-3/TRBV12-4 | TRBD2 | TGTGCCAGCAGCCTCAGCGGGGCCTACGAGCAGTACTTC | CASSLSGAYEQYF
NA | TRBJ2-5 | TRBV2 | TRBD1 | TGTGCCAGCAGGGCTCCAGGGGGCGCAGGGGAGACCCAGTACTTC | CASRAPGGAGETQYF
NA | TRBJ2-3 | TRBV19 | NA | TGTGCCAGTAGTATGAGGGCTGGAAGCACAGATACGCAGTATTTT | CASSMRAGSTDTQYF
NA | TRBJ2-7 | TRBV30 | TRBD1 | TGTGCCTGGAGTGTAGGGACAGCCTACGAGCAGTACTTC | CAWSVGTAYEQYF
NA | TRBJ2-7 | TRBV29-1 | TRBD1 | TGCAGCGTTGCTACCCCGACAGGGGGTGGCTCCTACGAGCAGTACTTC | CSVATPTGGGSYEQYF
NA | TRBJ2-3 | TRBV2 | TRBD2 | TGTGCCAGCATACTAGCGGGGGATGTAGATACGCAGTATTTT | CASILAGDVDTQYF